The present TCR beta chain was sequenced within a study of T-cell reconstitution after alpha-beta-depleted transplantation in children. Study outcomes and limitations: Newly made T cells mostly supplied T-cell counts and diversity one year after transplant.

Germline loops: CDR1 DFQATT, CDR2 SNEGSKA (reference sequence). The CDR3 is 13 amino acids. V was clipped by 2 bases and J by 4 bases, with 9 bases between them. Unique molecular identifiers featured in how the TCRbeta library was prepared. TCRdb fed the PCR reads into MiXCR, producing one record per CDR3 protein. This sample yields about 440,000 distinct CDR3 sequences, of which over 40% are seen a single time; under 35% belongs to the top ten. Of note for this clonotype: The antigen is unknown.

Sequenced here: PBMCs, sampled before TCRalphabeta/CD19-depleted stem cell transplant. The receptor was isolated from a girl aged 2 to 9 with aplastic anemia, due to receive a stem cell transplant. The genes are TRBV20-1 and TRBJ2-4; D is ambiguous. DNA for the CDR3: TGCAGTGCTAGAAGAGTCAGGAAAAACATTCAGTACTTC. Its translation: CSARRVRKNIQYF.